This T cell receptor (beta chain) derives from a study of a mutant IDH1 vaccine in newly diagnosed glioma. This clone was observed once. What it recognizes is unknown. The CDR3 totals 19 residues. CDR1 and CDR2 (germline): SGHRS, YFSETQ. Germline trimming cut 2 bases from V and 2 bases from J; bases unmatched to any gene: 18. Time point in this sample: week 11, during vaccination. With topical imiquimod, each dose of the vaccine consisted of 300 ug of mutant IDH1 20-mer peptide. Clones were read by immunoSEQ multiplex PCR, and TCRdb kept only the in-frame ones, dropping some. The table shows 120,000 or so clones, with about 82% occurring only once.

Sequenced here: PBMCs, sampled from a glioma patient whose treatment included an IDH1 peptide vaccine. The sequence came from a man aged 35-49 years with glioma. The J gene is TRBJ1-1, the V gene TRBV5-1; 7 bases match TRBD1. The CDR3 reads CASSLPWTGNPLTNTEAFF. The CDR3 DNA sequence: TGCGCCAGCAGCTTACCTTGGACAGGCAACCCGTTGACTAACACTGAAGCTTTCTTT.